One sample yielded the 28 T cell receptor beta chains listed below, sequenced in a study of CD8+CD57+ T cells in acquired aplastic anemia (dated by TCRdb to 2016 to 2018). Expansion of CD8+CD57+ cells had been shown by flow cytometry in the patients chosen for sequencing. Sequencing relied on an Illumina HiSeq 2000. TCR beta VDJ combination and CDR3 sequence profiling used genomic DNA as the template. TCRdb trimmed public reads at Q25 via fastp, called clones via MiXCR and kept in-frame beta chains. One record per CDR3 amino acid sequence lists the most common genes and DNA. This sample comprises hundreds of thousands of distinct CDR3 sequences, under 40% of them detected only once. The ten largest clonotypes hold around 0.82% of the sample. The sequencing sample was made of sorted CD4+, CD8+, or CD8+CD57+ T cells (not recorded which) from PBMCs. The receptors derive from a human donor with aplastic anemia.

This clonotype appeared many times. CDR3 DNA sequence: TGTGCCACCGACAGACCTGGCTACACCTTC. This codes for CATDRPGYTF. This rearrangement joins TRBV24-1 to TRBJ1-2; perhaps TRBD1 as D (5 bases). The V end lost 9 bases, the J end lost 7 bases, and 8 bases lay between the germline ends. Germline assignment: CDR1 KGHDR and CDR2 SFDVKD. The CDR3 spans 10 residues.

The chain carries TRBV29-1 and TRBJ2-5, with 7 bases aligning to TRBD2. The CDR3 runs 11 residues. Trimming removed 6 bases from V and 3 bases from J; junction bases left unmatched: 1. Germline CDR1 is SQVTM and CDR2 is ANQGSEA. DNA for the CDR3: TGCAGCGTGGGGGGGGAAGAGACCCAGTACTTC. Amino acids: CSVGGEETQYF. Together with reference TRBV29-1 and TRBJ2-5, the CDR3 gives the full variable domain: SAVISQKPSRDICQRGTSLTIQCQVDSQVTMMFWYRQQPGQSLTLIATANQGSEATYESGFVIDKFPISRPNLTFSTLTVSNMSPEDSSIYLCSVGGEETQYFGPGTRLLVL.

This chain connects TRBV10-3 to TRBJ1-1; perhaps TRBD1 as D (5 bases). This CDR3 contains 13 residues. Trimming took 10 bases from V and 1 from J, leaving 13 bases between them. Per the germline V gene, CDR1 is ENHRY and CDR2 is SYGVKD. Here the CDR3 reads CATARDANTEAFF. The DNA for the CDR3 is TGTGCCACCGCCAGGGACGCGAACACTGAAGCTTTCTTT.

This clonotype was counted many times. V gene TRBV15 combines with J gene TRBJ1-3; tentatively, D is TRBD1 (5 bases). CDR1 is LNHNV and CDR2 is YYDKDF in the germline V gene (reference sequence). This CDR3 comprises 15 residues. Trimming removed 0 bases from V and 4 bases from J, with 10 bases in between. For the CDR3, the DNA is TGTGCCACCAGCAGAGACGGGGGTTCCGGAAACACCATATATTTT. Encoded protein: CATSRDGGSGNTIYF.

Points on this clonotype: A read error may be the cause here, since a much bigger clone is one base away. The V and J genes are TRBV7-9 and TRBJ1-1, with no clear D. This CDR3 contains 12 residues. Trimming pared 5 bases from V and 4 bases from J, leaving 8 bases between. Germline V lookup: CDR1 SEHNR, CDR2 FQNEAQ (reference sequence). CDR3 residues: CASSQSGTEAFF. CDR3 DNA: TGTGCCAGCAGCCAGAGCGGCACTGAAGCTTTCTTT.

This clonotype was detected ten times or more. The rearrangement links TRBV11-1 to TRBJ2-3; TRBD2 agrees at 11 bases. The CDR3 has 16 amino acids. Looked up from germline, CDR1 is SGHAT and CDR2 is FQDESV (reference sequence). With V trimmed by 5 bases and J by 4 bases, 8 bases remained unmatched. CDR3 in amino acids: CASSRILTSGADTQYF. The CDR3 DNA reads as TGTGCCAGCAGCCGAATCCTGACTAGCGGGGCAGATACGCAGTATTTT.

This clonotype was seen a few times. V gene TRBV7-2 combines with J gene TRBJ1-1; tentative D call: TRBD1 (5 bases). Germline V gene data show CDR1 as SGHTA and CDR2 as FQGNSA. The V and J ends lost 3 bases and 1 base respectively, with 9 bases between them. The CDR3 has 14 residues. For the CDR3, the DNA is TGTGCCAGCAGCTTTCAAGGACAGAACACTGAAGCTTTCTTT. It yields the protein CASSFQGQNTEAFF.

CDR3 sequence (DNA): TGTGCCAGTAGTAATTGGGGAGAAGGGGGCGAGCAGTACTTC. Protein: CASSNWGEGGEQYF. The chain recombines TRBV19 with TRBJ2-7; tentative D call: TRBD1 (6 bases). This CDR3 has 14 residues. Trimming took 4 bases from V and 6 from J, leaving 16 bases between them. Germline CDR1 and CDR2: LNHDA and SQIVND (reference sequence). The full variable domain, completed using reference TRBV19 and TRBJ2-7, is DGGITQSPKYLFRKEGQNVTLSCEQNLNHDAMYWYRQDPGQGLRLIYYSQIVNDFQKGDIAEGYSVSREKKESFPLTVTSAQKNPTAFYLCASSNWGEGGEQYFGPGTRLTVT.

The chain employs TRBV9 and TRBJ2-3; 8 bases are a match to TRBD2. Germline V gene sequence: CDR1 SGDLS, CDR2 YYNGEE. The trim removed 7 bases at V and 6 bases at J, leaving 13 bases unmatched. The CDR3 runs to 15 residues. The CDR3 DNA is TGTGCCAGCGCCAAAACCGGGACTAGATCTGATACGCAGTATTTT. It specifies CASAKTGTRSDTQYF.

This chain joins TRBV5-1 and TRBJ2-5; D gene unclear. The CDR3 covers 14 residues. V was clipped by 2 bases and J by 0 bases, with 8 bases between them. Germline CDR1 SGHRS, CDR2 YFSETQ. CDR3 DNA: TGCGCCAGCAGCTTCGGCACGCACCAAGAGACCCAGTACTTC. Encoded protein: CASSFGTHQETQYF.

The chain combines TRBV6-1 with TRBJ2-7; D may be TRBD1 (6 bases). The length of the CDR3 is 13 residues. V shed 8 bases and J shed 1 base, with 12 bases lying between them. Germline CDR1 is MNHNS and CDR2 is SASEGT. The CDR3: CASGIGQSYEQYF. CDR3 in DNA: TGTGCCAGCGGAATAGGACAGTCCTACGAGCAGTACTTC.

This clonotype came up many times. CDR3 amino acids: CASSFRDREEQGYTF. In DNA form, the CDR3 reads TGCGCCAGCAGTTTCCGGGACAGGGAGGAACAAGGCTACACCTTC. The chain combines TRBV10-1 with TRBJ1-2, with TRBD1 matching over 9 bases. With 5 bases clipped from V and 8 bases from J, the junction kept 12 bases outside the gene matches. Germline values: CDR1 WNHNN, CDR2 SYGVQD (reference sequence). The CDR3 covers 15 residues.

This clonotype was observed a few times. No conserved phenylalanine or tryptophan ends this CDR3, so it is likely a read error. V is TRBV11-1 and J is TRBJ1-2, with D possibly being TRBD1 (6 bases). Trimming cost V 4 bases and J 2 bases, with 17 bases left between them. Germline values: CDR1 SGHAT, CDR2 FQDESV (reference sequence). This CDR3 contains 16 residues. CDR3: CASSSHGGEGNYGYTL. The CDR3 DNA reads TGTGCCAGCAGCTCGCATGGGGGCGAGGGCAACTATGGCTACACCCTC.

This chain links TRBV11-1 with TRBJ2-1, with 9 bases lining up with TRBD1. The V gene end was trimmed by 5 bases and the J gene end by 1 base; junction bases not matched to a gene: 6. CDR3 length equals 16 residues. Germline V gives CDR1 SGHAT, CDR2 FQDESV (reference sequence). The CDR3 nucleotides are TGTGCCAGCAGCCCCCGGACAGGGGTATCCTACAATGAGCAGTTCTTC. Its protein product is CASSPRTGVSYNEQFF.

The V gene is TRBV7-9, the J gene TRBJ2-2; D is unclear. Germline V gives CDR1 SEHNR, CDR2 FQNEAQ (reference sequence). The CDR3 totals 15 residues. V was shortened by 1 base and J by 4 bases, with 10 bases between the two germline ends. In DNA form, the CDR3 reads TGTGCCAGCAGCTTAGAGCAGTTCAGCACCGGGGAGCTGTTTTTT. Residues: CASSLEQFSTGELFF.

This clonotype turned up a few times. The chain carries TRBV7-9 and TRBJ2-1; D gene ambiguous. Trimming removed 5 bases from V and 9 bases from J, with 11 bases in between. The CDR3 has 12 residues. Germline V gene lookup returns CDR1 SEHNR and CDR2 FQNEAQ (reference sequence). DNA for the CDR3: TGTGCCAGCAGCCAAGATTCCGGTGAGCAGTTCTTC. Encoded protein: CASSQDSGEQFF.

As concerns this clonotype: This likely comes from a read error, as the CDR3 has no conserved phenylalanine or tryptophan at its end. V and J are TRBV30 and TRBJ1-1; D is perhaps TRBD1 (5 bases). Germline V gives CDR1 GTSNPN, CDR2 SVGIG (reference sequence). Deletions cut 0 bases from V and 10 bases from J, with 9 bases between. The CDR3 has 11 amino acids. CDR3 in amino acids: CAWSVQAGAFL. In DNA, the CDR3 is TGTGCCTGGAGTGTACAGGCTGGAGCTTTCCTT.

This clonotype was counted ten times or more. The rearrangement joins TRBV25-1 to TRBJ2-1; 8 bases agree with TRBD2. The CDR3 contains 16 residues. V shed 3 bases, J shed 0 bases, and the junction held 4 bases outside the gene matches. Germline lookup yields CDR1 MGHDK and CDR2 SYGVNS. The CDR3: CASSENSGISYNEQFF. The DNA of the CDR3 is TGTGCCAGCAGTGAGAATAGCGGGATCTCCTACAATGAGCAGTTCTTC.

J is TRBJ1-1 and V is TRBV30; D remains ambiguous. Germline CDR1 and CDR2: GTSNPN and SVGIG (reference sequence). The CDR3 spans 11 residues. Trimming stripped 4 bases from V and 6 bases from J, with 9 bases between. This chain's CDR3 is CAWKGVSEAFF. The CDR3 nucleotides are TGTGCCTGGAAGGGAGTGTCTGAAGCTTTCTTT.

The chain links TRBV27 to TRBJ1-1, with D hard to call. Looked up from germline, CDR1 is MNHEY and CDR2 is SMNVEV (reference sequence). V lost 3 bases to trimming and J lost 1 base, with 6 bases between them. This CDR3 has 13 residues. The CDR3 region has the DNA TGTGCCAGCAGTTTCTCGAAGAACACTGAAGCTTTCTTT. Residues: CASSFSKNTEAFF.

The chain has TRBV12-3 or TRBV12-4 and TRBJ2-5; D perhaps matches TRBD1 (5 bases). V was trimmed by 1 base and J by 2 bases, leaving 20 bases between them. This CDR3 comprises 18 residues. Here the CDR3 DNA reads TGTGCCAGCAGTTTAGTGACAGAGACCTTGTACAGTCAAGAGACCCAGTACTTC. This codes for CASSLVTETLYSQETQYF.

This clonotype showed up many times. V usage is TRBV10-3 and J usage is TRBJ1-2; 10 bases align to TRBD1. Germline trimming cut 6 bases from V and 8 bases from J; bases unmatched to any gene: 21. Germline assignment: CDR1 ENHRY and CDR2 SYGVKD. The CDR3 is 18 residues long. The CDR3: CAISMTWDRGSRSQGYTF. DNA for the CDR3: TGTGCCATCAGCATGACGTGGGACAGGGGAAGTAGATCCCAAGGCTACACCTTC.

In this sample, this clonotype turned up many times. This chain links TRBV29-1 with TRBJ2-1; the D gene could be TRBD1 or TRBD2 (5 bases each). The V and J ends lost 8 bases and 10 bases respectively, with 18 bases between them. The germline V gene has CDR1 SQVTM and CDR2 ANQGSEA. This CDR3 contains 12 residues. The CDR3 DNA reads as TGCAGCCTCGGGGCAGGGACCACCGAGCAGTTCTTC. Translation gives CSLGAGTTEQFF.

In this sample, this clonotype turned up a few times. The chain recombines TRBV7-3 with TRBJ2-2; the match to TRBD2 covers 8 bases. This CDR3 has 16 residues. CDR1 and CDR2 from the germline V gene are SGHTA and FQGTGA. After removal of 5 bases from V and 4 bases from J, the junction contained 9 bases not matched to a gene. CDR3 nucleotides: TGTGCCAGCAGCCCCAACCGTGCGGGGGGCACCGGGGAGCTGTTTTTT. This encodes CASSPNRAGGTGELFF.

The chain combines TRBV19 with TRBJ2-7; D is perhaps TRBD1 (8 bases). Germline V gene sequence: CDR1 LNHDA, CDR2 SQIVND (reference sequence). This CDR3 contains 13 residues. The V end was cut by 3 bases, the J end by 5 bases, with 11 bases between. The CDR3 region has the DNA TGTGCCAGTAGTATCACAGGGGGGGACGAGCAGTACTTC. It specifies CASSITGGDEQYF. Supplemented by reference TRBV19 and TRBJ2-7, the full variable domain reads DGGITQSPKYLFRKEGQNVTLSCEQNLNHDAMYWYRQDPGQGLRLIYYSQIVNDFQKGDIAEGYSVSREKKESFPLTVTSAQKNPTAFYLCASSITGGDEQYFGPGTRLTVT.

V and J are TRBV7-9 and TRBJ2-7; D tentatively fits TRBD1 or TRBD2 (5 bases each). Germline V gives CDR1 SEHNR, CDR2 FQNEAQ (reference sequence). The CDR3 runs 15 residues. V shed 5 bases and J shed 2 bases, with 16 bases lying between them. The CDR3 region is CASSPTGTSPYEQYF. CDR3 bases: TGTGCCAGCAGCCCAACCGGGACGAGTCCCTACGAGCAGTACTTC.

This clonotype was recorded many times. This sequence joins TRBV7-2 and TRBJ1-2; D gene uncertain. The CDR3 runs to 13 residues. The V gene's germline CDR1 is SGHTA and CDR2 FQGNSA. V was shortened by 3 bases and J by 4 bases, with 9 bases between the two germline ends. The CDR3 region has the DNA TGTGCCAGCAGCTTGGGGATCCTCTATGGCTACACCTTC. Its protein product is CASSLGILYGYTF.

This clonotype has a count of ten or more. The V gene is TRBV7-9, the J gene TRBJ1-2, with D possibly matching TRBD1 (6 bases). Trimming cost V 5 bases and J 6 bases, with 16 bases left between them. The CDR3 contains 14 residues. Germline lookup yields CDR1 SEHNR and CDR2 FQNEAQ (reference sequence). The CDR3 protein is CASSGRTVSNGYTF. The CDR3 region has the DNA TGTGCCAGCAGCGGGAGGACAGTCAGTAATGGCTACACCTTC. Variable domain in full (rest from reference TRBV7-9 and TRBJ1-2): DTGVSQNPRHKITKRGQNVTFRCDPISEHNRLYWYRQTLGQGPEFLTYFQNEAQLEKSRLLSDRFSAERPKGSFSTLEIQRTEQGDSAMYLCASSGRTVSNGYTFGSGTRLTVV.